This T cell receptor beta chain was sequenced for a study of blood T cells in healthy people across ages. Study findings and constraints: Diversity was estimated from one million T cells, and these estimates were considered underestimates. Roughly linearly, TCR beta diversity per million T cells fell as age increased. It was the long-lived donors that had more naive CD4+ cells and higher diversity than aged donors.

This CDR3 contains 15 residues. Trimming pared 3 bases from V and 5 bases from J, leaving 17 bases between. Germline-derived CDR1 and CDR2 are SGDLS and YYNGEE. Worth noting for this clonotype: Its antigen is unidentified.

Then a second PCR, running roughly 6 to 11 cycles, was carried out with a sample-barcoded 5' primer and a J-beta primer mix. A single record per CDR3 protein comes from TCRdb applying MiXCR to the 5' RACE reads. The profile shows some 1.6 million distinct CDR3 sequences, around 35% of them singletons. This receptor was identified in a woman in her 30s in good health. The sequencing sample was made of blood. The chain carries TRBV9 and TRBJ1-1, with a possible D match to TRBD1 (6 bases). The CDR3 sequence: CASSGEDRGGTEAFF. The CDR3 coding sequence is TGTGCCAGCAGCGGTGAGGACAGAGGGGGAACTGAAGCTTTCTTT. The full variable domain, completed using reference TRBV9 and TRBJ1-1, is DSGVTQTPKHLITATGQRVTLRCSPRSGDLSVYWYQQSLDQGLQFLIQYYNGEERAKGNILERFSAQQFPDLHSELNLSSLELGDSALYFCASSGEDRGGTEAFFGQGTRLTVV.